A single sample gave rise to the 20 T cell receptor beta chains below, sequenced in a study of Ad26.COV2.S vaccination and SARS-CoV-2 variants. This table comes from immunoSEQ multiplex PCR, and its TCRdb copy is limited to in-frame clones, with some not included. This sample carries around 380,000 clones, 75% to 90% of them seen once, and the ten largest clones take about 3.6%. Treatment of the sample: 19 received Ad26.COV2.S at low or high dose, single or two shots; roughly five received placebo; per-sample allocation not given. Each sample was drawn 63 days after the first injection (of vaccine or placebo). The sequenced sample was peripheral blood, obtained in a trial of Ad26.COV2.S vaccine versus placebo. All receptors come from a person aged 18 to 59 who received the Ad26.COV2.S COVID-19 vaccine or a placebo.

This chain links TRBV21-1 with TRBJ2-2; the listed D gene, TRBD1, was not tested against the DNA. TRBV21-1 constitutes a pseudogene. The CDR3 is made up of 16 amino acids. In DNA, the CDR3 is TGTGCCAGCAGCAAAGCGAGGGGGCAGGGCACCGGGGAGCTGTTTTTT. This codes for CASSKARGQGTGELFF.

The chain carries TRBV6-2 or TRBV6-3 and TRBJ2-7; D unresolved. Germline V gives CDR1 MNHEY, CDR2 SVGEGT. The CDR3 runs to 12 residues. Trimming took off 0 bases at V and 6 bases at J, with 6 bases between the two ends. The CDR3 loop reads CASSYSWGEQYF. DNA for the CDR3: TGTGCCAGCAGTTACTCCTGGGGCGAGCAGTACTTC.

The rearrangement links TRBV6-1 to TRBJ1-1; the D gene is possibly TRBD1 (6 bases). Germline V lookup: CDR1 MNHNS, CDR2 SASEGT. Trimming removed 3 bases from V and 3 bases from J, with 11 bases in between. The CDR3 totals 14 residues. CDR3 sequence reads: CASSDGWTDTEAFF. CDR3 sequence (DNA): TGTGCCAGCAGTGACGGCTGGACAGACACTGAAGCTTTCTTT.

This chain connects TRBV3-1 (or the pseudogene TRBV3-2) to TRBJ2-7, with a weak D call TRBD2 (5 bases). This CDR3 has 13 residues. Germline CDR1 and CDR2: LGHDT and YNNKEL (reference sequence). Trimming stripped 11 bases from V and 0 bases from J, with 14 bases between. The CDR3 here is CASRSSDSYEQYF. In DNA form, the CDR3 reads TGTGCCTCGAGAAGTAGCGACTCCTACGAGCAGTACTTC.

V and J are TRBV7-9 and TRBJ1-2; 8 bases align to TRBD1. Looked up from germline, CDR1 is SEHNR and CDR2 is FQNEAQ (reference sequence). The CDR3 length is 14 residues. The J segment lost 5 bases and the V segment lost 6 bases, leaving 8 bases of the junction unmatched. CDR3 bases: TGTGCCAGCAGTTATACAGGGGGTGATTATGGCTACACCTTC. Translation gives CASSYTGGDYGYTF.

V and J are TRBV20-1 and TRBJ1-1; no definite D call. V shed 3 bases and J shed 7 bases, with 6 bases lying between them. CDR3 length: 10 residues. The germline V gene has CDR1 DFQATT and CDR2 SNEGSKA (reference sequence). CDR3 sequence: CSARTSEAFF. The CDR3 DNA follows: TGCAGTGCTAGGACAAGTGAAGCTTTCTTT.

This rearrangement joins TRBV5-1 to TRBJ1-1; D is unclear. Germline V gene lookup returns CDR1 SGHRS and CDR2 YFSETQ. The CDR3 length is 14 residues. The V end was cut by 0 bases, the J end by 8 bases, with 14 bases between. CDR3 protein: CASSLAVTVPEAFF. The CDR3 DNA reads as TGCGCCAGCAGCTTGGCCGTAACTGTCCCCGAAGCTTTCTTT.

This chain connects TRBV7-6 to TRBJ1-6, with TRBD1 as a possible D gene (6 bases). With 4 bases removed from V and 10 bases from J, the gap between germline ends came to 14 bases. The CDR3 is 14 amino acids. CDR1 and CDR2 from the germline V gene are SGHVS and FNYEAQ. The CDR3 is CASSSEGHESPLHF. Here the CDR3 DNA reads TGTGCCAGCAGCTCAGAGGGACACGAATCACCCCTCCACTTT. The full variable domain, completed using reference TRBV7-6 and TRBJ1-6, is GAGVSQSPRYKVTKRGQDVALRCDPISGHVSLYWYRQALGQGPEFLTYFNYEAQQDKSGLPNDRFSAERPEGSISTLTIQRTEQRDSAMYRCASSSEGHESPLHFGNGTRLTVT.

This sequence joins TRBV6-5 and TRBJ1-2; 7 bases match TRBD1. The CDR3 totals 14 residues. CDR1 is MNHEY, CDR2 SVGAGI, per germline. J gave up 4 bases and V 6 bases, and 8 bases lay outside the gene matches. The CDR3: CASSPLTGSYGYTF. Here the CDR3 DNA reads TGTGCCAGCAGCCCGCTGACAGGGTCCTATGGCTACACCTTC.

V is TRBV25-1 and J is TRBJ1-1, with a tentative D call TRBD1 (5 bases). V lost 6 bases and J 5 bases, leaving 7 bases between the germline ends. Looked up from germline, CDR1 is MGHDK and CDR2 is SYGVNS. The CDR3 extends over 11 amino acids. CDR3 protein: CASRGDTEAFF. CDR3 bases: TGTGCCAGCAGAGGGGATACTGAAGCTTTCTTT.

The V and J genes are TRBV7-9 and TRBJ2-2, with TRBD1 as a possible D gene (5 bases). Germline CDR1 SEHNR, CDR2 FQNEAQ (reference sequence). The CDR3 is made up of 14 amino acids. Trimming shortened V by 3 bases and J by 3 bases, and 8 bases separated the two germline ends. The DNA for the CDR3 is TGTGCCAGCAGCTTTGACAGATACACCGGGGAGCTGTTTTTT. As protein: CASSFDRYTGELFF.

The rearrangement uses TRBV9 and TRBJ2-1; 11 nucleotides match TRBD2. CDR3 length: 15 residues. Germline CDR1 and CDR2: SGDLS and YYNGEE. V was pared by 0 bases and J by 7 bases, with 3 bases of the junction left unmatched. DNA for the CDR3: TGTGCCAGCAGCGTAGGACTAGCGGGGCGGAATGAGCAGTTCTTC. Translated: CASSVGLAGRNEQFF.

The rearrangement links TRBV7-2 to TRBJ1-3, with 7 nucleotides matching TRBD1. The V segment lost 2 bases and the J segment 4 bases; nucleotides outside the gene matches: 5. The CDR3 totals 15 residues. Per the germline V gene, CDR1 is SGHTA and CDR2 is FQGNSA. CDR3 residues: CASSLSSDRGNTIYF. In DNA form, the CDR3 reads TGTGCCAGCAGCTTATCGTCGGACAGGGGAAACACCATATATTTT.

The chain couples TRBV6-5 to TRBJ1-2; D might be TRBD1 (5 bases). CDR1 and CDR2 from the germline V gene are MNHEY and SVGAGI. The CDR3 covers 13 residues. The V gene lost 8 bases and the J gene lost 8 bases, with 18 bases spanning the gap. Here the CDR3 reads CASRPRRDSGYTF. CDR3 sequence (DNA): TGTGCCAGCCGACCCCGGAGAGACAGCGGCTACACCTTC.

The CDR3: CASSTRGVGNQPQHF. The CDR3 bases are TGTGCCAGTAGTACTAGAGGGGTCGGCAATCAGCCCCAGCATTTT. The chain employs TRBV19 and TRBJ1-5, with D possibly being TRBD1 (5 bases). Germline V CDR1 and CDR2: LNHDA, SQIVND (reference sequence). Trimming took 4 bases from V and 2 from J, leaving 12 bases between them. CDR3 size: 15 residues.

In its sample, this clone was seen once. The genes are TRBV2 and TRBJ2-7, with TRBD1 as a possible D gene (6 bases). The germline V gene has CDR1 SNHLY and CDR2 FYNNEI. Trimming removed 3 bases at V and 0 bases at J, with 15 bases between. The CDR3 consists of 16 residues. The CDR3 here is CASSDPRQVSSYEQYF. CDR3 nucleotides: TGTGCCAGCAGTGATCCGCGACAGGTGAGCTCCTACGAGCAGTACTTC.

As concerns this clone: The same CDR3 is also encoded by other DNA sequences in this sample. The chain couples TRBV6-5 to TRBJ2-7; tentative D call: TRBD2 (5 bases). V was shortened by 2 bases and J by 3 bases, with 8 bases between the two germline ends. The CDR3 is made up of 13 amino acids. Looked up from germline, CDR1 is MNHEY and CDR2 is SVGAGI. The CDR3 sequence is CASSYQAGYEQYF. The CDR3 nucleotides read TGTGCCAGCAGTTACCAGGCGGGCTACGAGCAGTACTTC.

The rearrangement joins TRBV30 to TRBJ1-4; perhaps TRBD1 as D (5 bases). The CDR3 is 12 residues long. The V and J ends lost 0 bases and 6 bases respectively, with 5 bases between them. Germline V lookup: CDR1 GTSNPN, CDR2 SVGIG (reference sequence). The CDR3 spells CAWSVRDEKLFF. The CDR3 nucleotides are TGTGCCTGGAGTGTCAGGGATGAAAAACTGTTTTTT.

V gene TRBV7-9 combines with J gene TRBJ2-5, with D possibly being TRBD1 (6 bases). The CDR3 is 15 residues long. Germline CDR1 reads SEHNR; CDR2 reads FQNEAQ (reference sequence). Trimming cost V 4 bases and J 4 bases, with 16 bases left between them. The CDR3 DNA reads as TGTGCCAGCAGCTCTAAACAGGGCTGGGGAGAGACCCAGTACTTC. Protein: CASSSKQGWGETQYF.

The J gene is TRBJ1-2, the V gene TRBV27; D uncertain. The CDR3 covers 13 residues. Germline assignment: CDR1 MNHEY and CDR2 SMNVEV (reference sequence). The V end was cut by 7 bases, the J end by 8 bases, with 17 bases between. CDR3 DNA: TGTGCCAGCACCTCGGCATCTTCCCTCGGCTACACCTTC. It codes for CASTSASSLGYTF.